A single sample gave rise to the 26 T cell receptor beta chains below, sequenced in a study of long-term antiretroviral therapy in people with HIV. Assay version v3.0 of immunoSEQ was used, and it was run at survey level. The table came from immunoSEQ multiplex PCR; TCRdb's copy has only in-frame clones and leaves some out. The sample yields fewer than 30,000 clones, around 84% seen once. The sequenced sample was unsorted PBMCs, obtained 0.8 years after starting antiretroviral therapy. All receptors come from a woman aged 25 to 45 with HIV.

The CDR3 sequence is CASSQDQRAYSNQPQHF. CDR3 bases: TGCGCCAGCAGCCAAGATCAAAGGGCTTATAGCAATCAGCCCCAGCATTTT. The chain carries TRBV4-1 and TRBJ1-5; D gene ambiguous. The CDR3 is 17 amino acids. CDR1 MGHRA and CDR2 YSYEKL come from the germline V gene. V dropped 0 bases and J dropped 0 bases, with 12 bases sitting between them.

This clone was recorded once. J is TRBJ2-1 and V is TRBV6-1; 10 bases align to TRBD1. CDR3 size: 14 residues. Germline loops: CDR1 MNHNS, CDR2 SASEGT. V trimming: 6 bases; J trimming: 6 bases; junction bases outside the gene matches: 5. This chain's CDR3 is CASSRQGAGNEQFF. DNA of the CDR3: TGTGCCAGCAGCCGACAGGGGGCTGGCAATGAGCAGTTCTTC.

V usage is TRBV13 and J usage is TRBJ1-1; D gene uncertain. The germline V gene has CDR1 PRHDT and CDR2 FYEKMQ (reference sequence). The CDR3 consists of 14 residues. V was shortened by 5 bases and J by 6 bases, with 16 bases between the two germline ends. The chain's CDR3 is CASSPGSDWSEAFF. The CDR3, as DNA: TGTGCCAGCAGCCCAGGCAGTGATTGGTCTGAAGCTTTCTTT.

V is TRBV10-3 and J is TRBJ1-4; no definite D call. This CDR3 spans 14 amino acids. V was trimmed by 4 bases and J by 3 bases, leaving 9 bases between them. CDR1 is ENHRY, CDR2 SYGVKD, per germline. The CDR3 region is CAISAGPANEKLFF. The CDR3, as DNA: TGTGCCATCAGTGCCGGACCCGCTAATGAAAAACTGTTTTTT.

The chain employs TRBV9 and TRBJ1-2, with D uncertain. V was cut by 4 bases and J by 1 base, with 14 bases left in between. This CDR3 has 15 residues. The germline CDR1 and CDR2 sequences are SGDLS and YYNGEE. The CDR3 DNA follows: TGTGCCAGCAGCCCCGCGACCGGGGTTAACTATGGCTACACCTTC. It is translated as CASSPATGVNYGYTF.

V usage is TRBV18 and J usage is TRBJ2-5; no clear D. Deletions cut 5 bases from V and 0 bases from J, with 1 base between. Germline V lookup: CDR1 KGHSH, CDR2 LQKENI. This CDR3 has 11 residues. CDR3 sequence (DNA): TGTGCCAGCTCAGACCAAGAGACCCAGTACTTC. The encoded protein is CASSDQETQYF.

The chain joins TRBV19 to TRBJ2-7; 9 bases agree with TRBD1. This CDR3 is built from 15 residues. The germline CDR1 and CDR2 sequences are LNHDA and SQIVND (reference sequence). V dropped 7 bases and J dropped 5; count of bases not matched to a gene: 12. CDR3: CASTPQDRGGNEQYV. Written as DNA, the CDR3 is TGTGCCAGTACCCCACAGGACAGGGGAGGAAACGAGCAGTACGTC.

This chain links TRBV4-1 with TRBJ2-3; a weak D match, TRBD1 (6 bases). Germline V gene lookup returns CDR1 MGHRA and CDR2 YSYEKL. V was shortened by 3 bases and J by 5 bases, with 15 bases between the two germline ends. The CDR3 sequence is 15 residues long. The CDR3 region has the DNA TGCGCCAGCAGCCAGCCACAGGGCCGGGGAGATACGCAGTATTTT. As protein: CASSQPQGRGDTQYF.

The chain carries TRBV7-3 and TRBJ1-1; D remains ambiguous. The CDR3 extends over 16 amino acids. Germline values: CDR1 SGHTA, CDR2 FQGTGA. V lost 3 bases and J 0 bases, leaving 14 bases between the germline ends. CDR3 protein: CASSLFVRVMNTEAFF. CDR3 bases: TGTGCCAGCAGCTTGTTCGTGAGGGTAATGAACACTGAAGCTTTCTTT.

The rearrangement joins TRBV6-6 to TRBJ2-3, with no clear D. With 5 bases removed from V and 2 bases from J, the gap between germline ends came to 14 bases. Germline values: CDR1 MNHNY, CDR2 SVGAGI (reference sequence). This CDR3 contains 15 residues. This chain's CDR3 is CASSARTLSTDTQYF. The CDR3 nucleotides are TGTGCCAGCAGTGCCCGGACCCTCTCCACAGATACGCAGTATTTT.

In its sample, this clone was seen once. This sequence joins TRBV6-5 and TRBJ2-6, with D unresolved. V was pared by 0 bases and J by 0 bases, with 6 bases between. The CDR3 spans 16 residues. The germline gives CDR1 MNHEY, CDR2 SVGAGI. The DNA for the CDR3 is TGTGCCAGCAGTTACTCTACGGCCTCTGGGGCCAACGTCCTGACTTTC. Protein product: CASSYSTASGANVLTF.

This clone was observed a handful of times. This sequence joins TRBV19 and TRBJ1-1, with TRBD1 matching over 7 bases. CDR1 is LNHDA and CDR2 is SQIVND in the germline V gene (reference sequence). The V segment lost 2 bases and the J segment 3 bases; nucleotides outside the gene matches: 3. The CDR3 has 14 residues. The CDR3 DNA follows: TGTGCCAGTAGTATATCTGGGACAGACACTGAAGCTTTCTTT. Its translation is CASSISGTDTEAFF.

This sequence joins TRBV19 and TRBJ1-2; D might be TRBD1 (5 bases). V lost 7 bases, J lost 2 bases, and 14 bases lay in between. Looked up from germline, CDR1 is LNHDA and CDR2 is SQIVND (reference sequence). CDR3 size: 14 residues. The CDR3 sequence is CASNDHGANYGYTF. CDR3 sequence (DNA): TGTGCCAGTAACGACCATGGGGCCAACTATGGCTACACCTTC.

The chain links TRBV9 to TRBJ1-2; D remains unclear. The ends were cut back, 6 bases at V and 4 bases at J, with 16 bases in the middle. This CDR3 contains 14 residues. Per the germline V gene, CDR1 is SGDLS and CDR2 is YYNGEE. CDR3 nucleotide sequence: TGTGCCAGCAATAAGACACCTCTAGGCTATGGCTACACCTTC. Protein product: CASNKTPLGYGYTF.

The genes are TRBV29-1 and TRBJ1-1; TRBD1 is a possible D gene (5 bases). Trimming left V 5 bases short and J 11 bases short, with 21 bases between. Germline V gives CDR1 SQVTM, CDR2 ANQGSEA. CDR3 length: 13 amino acids. CDR3 in amino acids: CSVIRDAVLIAFF. Written as DNA, the CDR3 is TGCAGCGTTATCCGGGACGCCGTCCTGATTGCTTTCTTT.

This rearrangement joins TRBV5-4 to TRBJ1-1, with D perhaps TRBD1 (6 bases). V gave up 4 bases and J gave up 1 base, with 11 bases separating them. CDR1 is SGHNT, CDR2 YYREEE, per germline (reference sequence). The CDR3 loop spans 14 amino acids. CDR3 amino acids: CASSADSKNTEAFF. In DNA, the CDR3 is TGTGCCAGCAGCGCGGACAGCAAGAACACTGAAGCTTTCTTT.

This clone occurred once. V gene TRBV5-1 combines with J gene TRBJ1-2; perhaps TRBD1 as D (6 bases). The CDR3 loop spans 16 amino acids. Germline values: CDR1 SGHRS, CDR2 YFSETQ. Trimming left V 0 bases short and J 0 bases short, with 12 bases between. The CDR3 region has the DNA TGCGCCAGCAGCTTGGTGGGGGGCACAGCTAACTATGGCTACACCTTC. Translation: CASSLVGGTANYGYTF.

This sequence joins TRBV6-5 and TRBJ2-3; TRBD2 matches 9 bases. There are 15 residues in the CDR3. V dropped 10 bases and J dropped 1; count of bases not matched to a gene: 9. The germline V gene has CDR1 MNHEY and CDR2 SVGAGI. CDR3 protein: CATVGGGAGTDTQYF. DNA for the CDR3: TGTGCCACGGTTGGCGGGGGGGCTGGCACAGATACGCAGTATTTT.

The V and J genes are TRBV18 and TRBJ1-3; D is perhaps TRBD1 (6 bases). From germline, CDR1 is KGHSH and CDR2 LQKENI. The CDR3 extends over 15 amino acids. Trimming took 3 bases from V and 2 from J, leaving 11 bases between them. The chain's CDR3 is CASSPTGQAGNTIYF. The CDR3, as DNA: TGTGCCAGCTCACCTACGGGACAAGCTGGAAACACCATATATTTT.

The chain links TRBV19 to TRBJ1-1; D is perhaps TRBD1 (5 bases). CDR1 is LNHDA, CDR2 SQIVND, per germline (reference sequence). V shed 9 bases and J shed 1 base, with 15 bases lying between them. The CDR3 has 14 amino acids. CDR3 protein: CASITREANTEAFF. The CDR3 nucleotides are TGTGCCAGCATAACCAGGGAGGCGAACACTGAAGCTTTCTTT. The entire variable domain, with the rest obtained from reference TRBV19 and TRBJ1-1, is as follows: DGGITQSPKYLFRKEGQNVTLSCEQNLNHDAMYWYRQDPGQGLRLIYYSQIVNDFQKGDIAEGYSVSREKKESFPLTVTSAQKNPTAFYLCASITREANTEAFFGQGTRLTVV.

This clone was counted only a few times. The rearrangement links TRBV6-1 to TRBJ2-7; possible D gene TRBD1, 5 bases. The CDR3 consists of 13 residues. With 5 bases removed from V and 5 bases from J, the gap between germline ends came to 13 bases. In germline, CDR1 is MNHNS, CDR2 SASEGT. This chain's CDR3 is CASSSRVAHEQYV. In DNA form, the CDR3 reads TGTGCCAGCAGTAGCAGGGTGGCCCACGAGCAGTACGTC.

V is TRBV19 and J is TRBJ1-5; 8 positions agree with TRBD1. The V gene's germline CDR1 is LNHDA and CDR2 SQIVND (reference sequence). Unmatched junction bases numbered 2, after V lost 6 bases and J lost 4 bases. The CDR3 consists of 13 residues. Here the CDR3 DNA reads TGTGCCAGTAGGGACAGGGAAAATCAGCCCCAGCATTTT. It translates to CASRDRENQPQHF.

This chain connects TRBV6-6 to TRBJ1-1; maybe TRBD1 (5 bases). The CDR3 is 14 amino acids. V lost 6 bases and J lost 0, with 11 bases in between. Germline V gene data show CDR1 as MNHNY and CDR2 as SVGAGI (reference sequence). The CDR3 loop reads CASSYGGLNTEAFF. The CDR3 DNA reads as TGTGCCAGCAGCTACGGGGGTTTGAACACTGAAGCTTTCTTT.

This clone was detected once. This rearrangement joins TRBV5-1 to TRBJ2-7; D unresolved. This CDR3 has 14 amino acids. V gave up 4 bases and J gave up 0 bases, with 11 bases separating them. Germline V gives CDR1 SGHRS, CDR2 YFSETQ. The CDR3 is CASSANRYSYEQYF. CDR3 sequence (DNA): TGCGCCAGCAGCGCGAACAGATACTCCTACGAGCAGTACTTC.

The chain employs TRBV27 and TRBJ2-5; D unresolved. The CDR3 is 14 amino acids. With 5 bases removed from V and 2 bases from J, the gap between germline ends came to 12 bases. Germline V lookup: CDR1 MNHEY, CDR2 SMNVEV (reference sequence). Here the CDR3 DNA reads TGTGCCAGCAGTCCCTTAGGGAATCAAGAGACCCAGTACTTC. It codes for CASSPLGNQETQYF.

The chain uses TRBV7-4 and TRBJ1-2; 9 positions agree with TRBD1. The junction had 17 bases not matched to a gene; V was cut back by 4 bases and J by 5 bases. CDR1 SGHVT and CDR2 SQSDAQ come from the germline V gene. The CDR3 has 18 amino acids. The CDR3 here is CASSSGVGGQGDEYGYTF. CDR3 DNA sequence: TGTGCCAGCAGCTCGGGGGTTGGGGGACAGGGAGATGAATATGGCTACACCTTC.